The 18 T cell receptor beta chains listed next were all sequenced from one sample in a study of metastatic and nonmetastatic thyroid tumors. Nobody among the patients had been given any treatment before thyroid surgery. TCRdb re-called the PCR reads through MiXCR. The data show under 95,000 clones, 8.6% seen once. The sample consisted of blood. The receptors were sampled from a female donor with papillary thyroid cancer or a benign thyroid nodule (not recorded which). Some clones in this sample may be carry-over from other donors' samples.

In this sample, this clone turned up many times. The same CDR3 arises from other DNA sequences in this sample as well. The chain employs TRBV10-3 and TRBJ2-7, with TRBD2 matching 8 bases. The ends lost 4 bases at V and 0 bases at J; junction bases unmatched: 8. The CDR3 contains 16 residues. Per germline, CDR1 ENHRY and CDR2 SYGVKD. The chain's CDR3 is CAISAPTSGGSYEQYF. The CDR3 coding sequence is TGTGCCATCAGTGCCCCAACTAGCGGTGGCTCCTACGAGCAGTACTTC.

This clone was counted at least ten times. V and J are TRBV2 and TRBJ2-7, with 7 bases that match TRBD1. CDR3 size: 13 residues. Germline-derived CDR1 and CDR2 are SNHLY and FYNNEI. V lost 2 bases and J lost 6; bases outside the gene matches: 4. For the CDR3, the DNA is TGTGCCAGCAGTGAAACAGGGGAGACCGAGCAGTACTTC. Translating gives CASSETGETEQYF.

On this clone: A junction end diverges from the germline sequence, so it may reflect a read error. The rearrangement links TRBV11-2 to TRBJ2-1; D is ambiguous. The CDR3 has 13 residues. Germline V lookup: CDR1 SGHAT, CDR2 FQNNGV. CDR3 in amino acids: CASRLGPISEQFF. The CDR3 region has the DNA TGTGCCAGCAGATTAGGTCCAATCAGTGAGCAGTTCTTC. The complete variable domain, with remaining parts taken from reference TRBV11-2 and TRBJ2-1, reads EAGVAQSPRYKIIEKRQSVAFWCNPISGHATLYWYQQILGQGPKLLIQFQNNGVVDDSQLPKDRFSAERLKGVDSTLKIQPAKLEDSAVYLCASRLGPISEQFFGPGTRLTVL.

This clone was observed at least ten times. The CDR3 reads CASSSTGQTYEQYF. Written as DNA, the CDR3 is TGCGCCAGCAGCTCTACGGGACAGACCTACGAGCAGTACTTC. V usage is TRBV5-1 and J usage is TRBJ2-7, with 7 bases lining up with TRBD1. This CDR3 region has 14 residues. Per germline, CDR1 SGHRS and CDR2 YFSETQ. V trimming: 3 bases; J trimming: 2 bases; junction bases outside the gene matches: 5.

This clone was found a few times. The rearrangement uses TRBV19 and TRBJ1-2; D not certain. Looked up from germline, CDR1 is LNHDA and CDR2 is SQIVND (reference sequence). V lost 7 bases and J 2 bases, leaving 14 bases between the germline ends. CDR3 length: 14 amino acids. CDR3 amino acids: CASTHIGDNYGYTF. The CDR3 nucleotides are TGTGCCAGTACTCATATAGGTGACAACTATGGCTACACCTTC.

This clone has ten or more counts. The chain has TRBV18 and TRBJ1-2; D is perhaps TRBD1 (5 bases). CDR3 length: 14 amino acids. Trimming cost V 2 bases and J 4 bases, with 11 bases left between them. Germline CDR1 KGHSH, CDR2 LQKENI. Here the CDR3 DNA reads TGTGCCAGCTCACCAAGCAGGGAGGGCTATGGCTACACCTTC. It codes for CASSPSREGYGYTF.

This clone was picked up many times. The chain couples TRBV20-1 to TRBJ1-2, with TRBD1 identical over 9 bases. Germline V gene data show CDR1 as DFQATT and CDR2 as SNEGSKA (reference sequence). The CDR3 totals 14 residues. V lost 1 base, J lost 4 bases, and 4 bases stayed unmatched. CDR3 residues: CSARAKTGGYGYTF. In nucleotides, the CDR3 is TGCAGTGCTAGAGCAAAGACAGGGGGCTATGGCTACACCTTC.

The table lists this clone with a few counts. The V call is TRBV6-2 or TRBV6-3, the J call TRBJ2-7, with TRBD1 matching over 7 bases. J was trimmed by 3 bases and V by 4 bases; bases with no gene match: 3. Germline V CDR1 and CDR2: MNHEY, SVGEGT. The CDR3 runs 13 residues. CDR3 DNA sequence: TGTGCCAGCAGTTCACAGGGGAACTACGAGCAGTACTTC. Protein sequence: CASSSQGNYEQYF.

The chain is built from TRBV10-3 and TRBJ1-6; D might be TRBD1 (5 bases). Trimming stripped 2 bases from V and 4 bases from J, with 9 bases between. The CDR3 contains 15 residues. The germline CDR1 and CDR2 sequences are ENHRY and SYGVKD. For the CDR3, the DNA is TGTGCCATCAGTGAGGTGGGGGGGTATAATTCACCCCTCCACTTT. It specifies CAISEVGGYNSPLHF.

In nucleotides, the CDR3 is TGTGCCAGCAGTTACGGCGGACGGAACACTGAAGCTTTCTTT. It specifies CASSYGGRNTEAFF. The chain is built from TRBV12-3 or TRBV12-4 and TRBJ1-1; D is ambiguous. This CDR3 contains 14 residues. Trimming left V 4 bases short and J 1 base short, with 10 bases between.

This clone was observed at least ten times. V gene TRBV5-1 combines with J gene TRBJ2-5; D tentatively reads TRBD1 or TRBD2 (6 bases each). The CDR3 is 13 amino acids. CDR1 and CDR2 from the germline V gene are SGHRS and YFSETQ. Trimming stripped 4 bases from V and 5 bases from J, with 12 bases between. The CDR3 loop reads CASSPRGAETQYF. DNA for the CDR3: TGCGCCAGCAGCCCAAGGGGGGCGGAGACCCAGTACTTC.

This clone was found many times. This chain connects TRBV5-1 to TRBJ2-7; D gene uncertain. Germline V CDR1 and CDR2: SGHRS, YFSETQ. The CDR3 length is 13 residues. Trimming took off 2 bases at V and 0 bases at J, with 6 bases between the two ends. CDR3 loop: CASSFSPSYEQYF. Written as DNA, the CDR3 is TGCGCCAGCAGCTTTTCACCCTCCTACGAGCAGTACTTC. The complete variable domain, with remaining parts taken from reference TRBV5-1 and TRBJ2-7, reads KAGVTQTPRYLIKTRGQQVTLSCSPISGHRSVSWYQQTPGQGLQFLFEYFSETQRNKGNFPGRFSGRQFSNSRSEMNVSTLELGDSALYLCASSFSPSYEQYFGPGTRLTVT.

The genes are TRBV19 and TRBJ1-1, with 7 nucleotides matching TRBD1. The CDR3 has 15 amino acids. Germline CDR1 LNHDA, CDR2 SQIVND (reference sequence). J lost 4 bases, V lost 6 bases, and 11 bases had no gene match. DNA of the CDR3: TGTGCCAGTAGCCTAAACCAGGGGGGAGTCACTGAAGCTTTCTTT. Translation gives CASSLNQGGVTEAFF. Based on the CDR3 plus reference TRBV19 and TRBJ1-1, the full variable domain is DGGITQSPKYLFRKEGQNVTLSCEQNLNHDAMYWYRQDPGQGLRLIYYSQIVNDFQKGDIAEGYSVSREKKESFPLTVTSAQKNPTAFYLCASSLNQGGVTEAFFGQGTRLTVV.

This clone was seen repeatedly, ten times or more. The CDR3 region is CASSLVTVGDGHQPQHF. The CDR3 region has the DNA TGTGCCAGCAGCTTAGTGACGGTGGGGGACGGCCATCAGCCCCAGCATTTT. The chain links TRBV11-1 to TRBJ1-5, with a weak D call TRBD1 (5 bases). The CDR3 length is 17 residues. Germline CDR1 is SGHAT and CDR2 is FQDESV (reference sequence). V lost 1 base, J lost 5 bases, and 18 bases lay in between.

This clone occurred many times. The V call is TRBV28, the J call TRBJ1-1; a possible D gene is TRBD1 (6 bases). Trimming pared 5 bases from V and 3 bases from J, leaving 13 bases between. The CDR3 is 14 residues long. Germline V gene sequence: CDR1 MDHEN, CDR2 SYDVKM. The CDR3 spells CASSTPGVYTEAFF. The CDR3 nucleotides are TGTGCCAGCAGTACCCCAGGGGTTTACACTGAAGCTTTCTTT.

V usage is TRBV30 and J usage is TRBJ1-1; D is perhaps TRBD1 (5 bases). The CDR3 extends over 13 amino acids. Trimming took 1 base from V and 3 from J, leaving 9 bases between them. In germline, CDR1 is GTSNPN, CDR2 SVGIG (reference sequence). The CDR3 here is CAWSEVGDTEAFF. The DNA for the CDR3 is TGTGCCTGGAGTGAGGTGGGGGACACTGAAGCTTTCTTT.

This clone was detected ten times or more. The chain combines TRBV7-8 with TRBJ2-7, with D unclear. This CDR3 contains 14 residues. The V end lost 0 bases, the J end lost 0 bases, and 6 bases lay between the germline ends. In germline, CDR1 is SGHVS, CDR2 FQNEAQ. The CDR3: CASSLALVSYEQYF. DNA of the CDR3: TGTGCCAGCAGCTTAGCTCTGGTCTCCTACGAGCAGTACTTC.

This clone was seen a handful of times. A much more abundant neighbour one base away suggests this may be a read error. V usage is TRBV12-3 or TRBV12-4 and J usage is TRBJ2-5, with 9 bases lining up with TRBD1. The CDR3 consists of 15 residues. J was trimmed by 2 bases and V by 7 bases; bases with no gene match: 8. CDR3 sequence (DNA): TGTGCCAGCATTTCCGGACAGGGGCGACAAGAGACCCAGTACTTC. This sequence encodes CASISGQGRQETQYF.